This T cell receptor beta chain was identified in a study of CD8+CD57+ T cells in acquired aplastic anemia. Overall study context: Sorted CD4+ plus CD8+ cells gave DNA averaging approximately 3.2 ug.

CDR3 length equals 14 residues. Germline CDR1 DFQATT, CDR2 SNEGSKA (reference sequence). Trimming pared 2 bases from V and 3 bases from J, leaving 14 bases between. General observations from the study: Patients and controls had in common approximately 30 CD8+ CDR3 sequences.

Genomic DNA, serving as template, underwent TCR beta VDJ and CDR3 profiling. TCRdb analysed the reads with MiXCR anew, one entry per CDR3 protein. The table includes around 200,000 distinct CDR3 sequences, approximately 48% detected once. Sequencing was done on patients that had shown CD8+CD57+ cell expansion by flow cytometry. In regard to this clonotype: What it recognizes is unknown.

This sequence joins TRBV20-1 and TRBJ2-7; D might be TRBD2 (6 bases). Sequences were obtained from sorted CD4+, CD8+, or CD8+CD57+ T cells (not recorded which) from PBMCs. The clonotype originates from a human donor with aplastic anemia. CDR3 bases: TGCAGTGCTAGACCAGGTCAGGGAGGCTACGAGCAGTACTTC. This sequence encodes CSARPGQGGYEQYF.